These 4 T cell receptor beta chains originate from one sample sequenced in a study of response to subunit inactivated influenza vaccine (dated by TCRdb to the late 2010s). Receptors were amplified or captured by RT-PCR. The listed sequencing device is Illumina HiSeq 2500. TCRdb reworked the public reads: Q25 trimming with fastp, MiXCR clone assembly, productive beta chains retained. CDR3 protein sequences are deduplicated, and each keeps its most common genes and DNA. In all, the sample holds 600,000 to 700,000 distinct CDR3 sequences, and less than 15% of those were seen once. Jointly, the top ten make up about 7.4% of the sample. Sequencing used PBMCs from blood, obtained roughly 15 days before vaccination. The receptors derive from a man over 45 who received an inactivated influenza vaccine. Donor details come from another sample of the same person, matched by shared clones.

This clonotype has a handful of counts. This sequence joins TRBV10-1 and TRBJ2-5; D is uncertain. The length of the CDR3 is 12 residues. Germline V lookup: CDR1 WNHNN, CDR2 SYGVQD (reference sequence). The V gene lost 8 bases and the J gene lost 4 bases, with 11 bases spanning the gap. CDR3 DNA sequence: TGCGCCAGCGGTACGGGTTTAGAGACCCAGTACTTC. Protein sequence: CASGTGLETQYF.

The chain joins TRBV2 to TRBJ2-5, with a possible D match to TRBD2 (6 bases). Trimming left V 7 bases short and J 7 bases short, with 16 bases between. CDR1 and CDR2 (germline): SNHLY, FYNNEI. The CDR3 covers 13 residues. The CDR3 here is CASTPRGGTTQYF. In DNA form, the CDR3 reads TGTGCCAGCACCCCCCGGGGCGGGACGACCCAGTACTTC.

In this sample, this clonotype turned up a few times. CDR3 DNA sequence: TGCGCCAGCAGCCAAGACAGGCTTCCTAGCACAGATACGCAGTATTTT. Its translation is CASSQDRLPSTDTQYF. The V call is TRBV4-1, the J call TRBJ2-3; D not certain. Looked up from germline, CDR1 is MGHRA and CDR2 is YSYEKL. V gave up 0 bases and J gave up 0 bases, with 10 bases separating them. CDR3 length: 16 amino acids.

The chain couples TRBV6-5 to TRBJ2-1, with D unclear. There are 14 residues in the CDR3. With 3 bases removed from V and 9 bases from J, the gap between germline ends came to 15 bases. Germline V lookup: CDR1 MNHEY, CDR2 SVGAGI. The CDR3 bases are TGTGCCAGCAGTTATTCTGGGTCCCCGGGTGAGCAGTTCTTC. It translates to CASSYSGSPGEQFF.